Following are 18 T cell receptor beta chains from one sample sequenced in a study of blood T cell dynamics during melanoma immunotherapy (TCRdb year 2020). Libraries were built with the immunoSEQ multiplex PCR assay. Entries here come from immuneACCESS through TCRdb and include only in-frame sequences with V and J called. Some clones fail to appear in such tables; in the studies checked, an unresolved V gene covers under half of the shortfall, and the cause of the remainder is unknown. The sample table holds approximately 9,700 clones, of which 75% to 90% were seen once. Less than 8% of the sample is taken by the ten largest. This specimen's time point label, interpreted: pre-treatment baseline. The sequenced sample was blood, obtained from a patient treated with checkpoint blockade. These receptors originate from a human donor with melanoma.

V usage is TRBV7-2 and J usage is TRBJ2-3; TRBD2 matches at 8 bases. The trim removed 5 bases at V and 8 bases at J, leaving 18 bases unmatched. Germline-derived CDR1 and CDR2 are SGHTA and FQGNSA. The CDR3 extends over 17 amino acids. The chain's CDR3 is CASSPRALADPRGTQYF. CDR3 DNA: TGTGCCAGCAGCCCGAGGGCACTAGCGGACCCGAGGGGTACGCAGTATTTT.

This chain links TRBV19 with TRBJ2-3, with TRBD2 matching over 8 bases. V gave up 9 bases and J gave up 1 base; unmatched junction bases: 18. There are 18 residues in the CDR3. The germline V gene has CDR1 LNHDA and CDR2 SQIVND (reference sequence). This CDR3 reads CARLGGVAGTCRTDTQYF. In nucleotides, the CDR3 is TGTGCCAGACTCGGAGGGGTAGCGGGAACCTGCCGCACAGATACGCAGTATTTT.

CDR3 DNA: TGCGCCAGCAGCCAAGATCCCGGTGGCCATTTGGGCTACACCTTC. Translating gives CASSQDPGGHLGYTF. V usage is TRBV4-1 and J usage is TRBJ1-2; unclear D gene. The germline V gene has CDR1 MGHRA and CDR2 YSYEKL. Deletions cut 0 bases from V and 8 bases from J, with 16 bases between. This CDR3 contains 15 residues.

V and J are TRBV28 and TRBJ2-5, with D unclear. The CDR3 totals 13 residues. V lost 5 bases and J 5 bases, leaving 12 bases between the germline ends. CDR1 is MDHEN, CDR2 SYDVKM, per germline. As DNA, the CDR3 is TGTGCCAGCAGTCGGCCGATCGGGGAGACCCAGTACTTC. Amino acids: CASSRPIGETQYF.

The CDR3 loop reads CASSPRNAGSSYNEQFF. In DNA form, the CDR3 reads TGTGCCAGCTCACCCAGAAACGCGGGGAGCTCCTACAATGAGCAGTTCTTC. The J gene is TRBJ2-1, the V gene TRBV18; D perhaps matches TRBD2 (6 bases). Between the trimmed V and J ends, which lost 3 bases and 0 bases, there was a span of 15 bases. The CDR3 length is 17 residues. Germline CDR1 KGHSH, CDR2 LQKENI. The full variable domain, its missing parts supplied by reference TRBV18 and TRBJ2-1, is NAGVMQNPRHLVRRRGQEARLRCSPMKGHSHVYWYRQLPEEGLKFMVYLQKENIIDESGMPKERFSAEFPKEGPSILRIQQVVRGDSAAYFCASSPRNAGSSYNEQFFGPGTRLTVL.

V gene TRBV15 combines with J gene TRBJ2-7, with D possibly being TRBD1 (5 bases). V shed 2 bases and J shed 0 bases, with 8 bases lying between them. Germline values: CDR1 LNHNV, CDR2 YYDKDF (reference sequence). The CDR3 extends over 14 amino acids. The CDR3 spells CATSRTGSSYEQYF. The CDR3 nucleotides read TGTGCCACCAGCAGAACAGGAAGCTCCTACGAGCAGTACTTC.

The rearrangement links TRBV7-9 to TRBJ2-7, with 10 bases lining up with TRBD1. With V trimmed by 1 base and J by 9 bases, 6 bases remained unmatched. The length of the CDR3 is 14 residues. The germline V gene encodes CDR1 SEHNR and CDR2 FQNEAQ (reference sequence). CDR3 sequence reads: CASSLGDRGKRQYF. CDR3 bases: TGTGCCAGCAGCTTAGGGGACAGGGGAAAAAGGCAGTACTTC.

This CDR3 is CASSVQKGGNQPQHF. The CDR3 coding sequence is TGTGCCAGCAGTGTTCAGAAGGGAGGCAATCAGCCCCAGCATTTT. The chain carries TRBV6-1 and TRBJ1-5, with D unclear. This CDR3 contains 15 residues. With 4 bases removed from V and 2 bases from J, the gap between germline ends came to 12 bases. The V gene's germline CDR1 is MNHNS and CDR2 SASEGT.

This chain uses TRBV15 with TRBJ1-1, with D perhaps TRBD1 (5 bases). CDR1 and CDR2 from the germline V gene are LNHNV and YYDKDF (reference sequence). Trimming left V 1 base short and J 6 bases short, with 12 bases between. The CDR3 is made up of 14 amino acids. This chain's CDR3 is CATSRVAGTSEAFF. CDR3 coding DNA: TGTGCCACCAGCAGAGTTGCAGGGACTTCTGAAGCTTTCTTT.

This clone appeared a single time. The chain joins TRBV28 to TRBJ1-1, with 12 bases lining up with TRBD1. V lost 3 bases, J lost 4 bases, and 3 bases stayed unmatched. CDR3 length equals 15 residues. Germline CDR1 and CDR2: MDHEN and SYDVKM. CDR3 in DNA: TGTGCCAGCAGTTTGGGGACAGGGGGCACCACTGAAGCTTTCTTT. It is translated as CASSLGTGGTTEAFF.

V usage is TRBV7-9 and J usage is TRBJ1-2; D unresolved. V lost 1 base and J 7 bases, leaving 10 bases between the germline ends. The CDR3 spans 13 residues. Germline assignment: CDR1 SEHNR and CDR2 FQNEAQ (reference sequence). In DNA form, the CDR3 reads TGTGCCAGCAGCTTAGGGGCAGATAGTGGCTACACCTTC. This gives the protein CASSLGADSGYTF.

The sample holds one count of this clone. This sequence joins TRBV7-9 and TRBJ2-3; 8 nucleotides agree with TRBD1. Trimming removed 5 bases from V and 0 bases from J; junction bases left unmatched: 7. The CDR3 runs to 16 residues. Per germline, CDR1 SEHNR and CDR2 FQNEAQ (reference sequence). The CDR3 spells CASSPGTGVSTDTQYF. The CDR3 coding sequence is TGTGCCAGCAGCCCCGGGACAGGCGTTAGCACAGATACGCAGTATTTT.

This clone has a single count. The CDR3 here is CASSATTDYQETQYF. As DNA, the CDR3 is TGTGCCAGCAGCGCCACGACAGACTATCAAGAGACCCAGTACTTC. This rearrangement joins TRBV7-9 to TRBJ2-5, with D perhaps being TRBD1 or TRBD2 (5 bases each). Germline CDR1 is SEHNR and CDR2 is FQNEAQ (reference sequence). Trimming took 5 bases from V and 2 from J, leaving 15 bases between them. CDR3 length: 15 residues.

This chain connects TRBV27 to TRBJ2-7; unclear D gene. Trimming took off 4 bases at V and 6 bases at J, with 16 bases between the two ends. Germline CDR1 is MNHEY and CDR2 is SMNVEV (reference sequence). The CDR3 runs to 14 residues. CDR3 DNA sequence: TGTGCCAGCAGTTCAGAAGGTTCTTTACCCGAGCAGTACTTC. It specifies CASSSEGSLPEQYF.

This clone was picked up one time. CDR3 in amino acids: CASSLVLSGEQFF. The CDR3 coding sequence is TGTGCCAGCAGCTTAGTCCTTAGCGGTGAGCAGTTCTTC. The chain is built from TRBV11-2 and TRBJ2-1, with a weak D call TRBD2 (6 bases). CDR1 SGHAT and CDR2 FQNNGV come from the germline V gene. The CDR3 extends over 13 amino acids. V lost 1 base to trimming and J lost 9 bases, with 10 bases between them.

The chain has TRBV9 and TRBJ2-3; D not certain. Germline V gene sequence: CDR1 SGDLS, CDR2 YYNGEE. This CDR3 region has 15 residues. V was shortened by 0 bases and J by 3 bases, with 11 bases between the two germline ends. The CDR3 DNA reads as TGTGCCAGCAGCGTAGGTACCCACACAACAGATACGCAGTATTTT. It yields the protein CASSVGTHTTDTQYF.

The rearrangement links TRBV5-1 to TRBJ2-7, with a weak D call TRBD2 (6 bases). Germline values: CDR1 SGHRS, CDR2 YFSETQ. Trimming took 4 bases from V and 4 from J, leaving 12 bases between them. The CDR3 consists of 13 residues. The CDR3 region has the DNA TGCGCCAGCAGCCCGGGACTGGCGTACGAGCAGTACTTC. Encoded protein: CASSPGLAYEQYF.

A single count supports this clone. The chain joins TRBV6-4 to TRBJ1-5; D unclear. The CDR3 covers 13 residues. Between the trimmed V and J ends, which lost 4 bases and 4 bases, there was a span of 8 bases. Looked up from germline, CDR1 is MRHNA and CDR2 is SNTAGT. DNA of the CDR3: TGTGCCAGCAGTGTAACAGAAAATCAGCCCCAGCATTTT. It encodes CASSVTENQPQHF.